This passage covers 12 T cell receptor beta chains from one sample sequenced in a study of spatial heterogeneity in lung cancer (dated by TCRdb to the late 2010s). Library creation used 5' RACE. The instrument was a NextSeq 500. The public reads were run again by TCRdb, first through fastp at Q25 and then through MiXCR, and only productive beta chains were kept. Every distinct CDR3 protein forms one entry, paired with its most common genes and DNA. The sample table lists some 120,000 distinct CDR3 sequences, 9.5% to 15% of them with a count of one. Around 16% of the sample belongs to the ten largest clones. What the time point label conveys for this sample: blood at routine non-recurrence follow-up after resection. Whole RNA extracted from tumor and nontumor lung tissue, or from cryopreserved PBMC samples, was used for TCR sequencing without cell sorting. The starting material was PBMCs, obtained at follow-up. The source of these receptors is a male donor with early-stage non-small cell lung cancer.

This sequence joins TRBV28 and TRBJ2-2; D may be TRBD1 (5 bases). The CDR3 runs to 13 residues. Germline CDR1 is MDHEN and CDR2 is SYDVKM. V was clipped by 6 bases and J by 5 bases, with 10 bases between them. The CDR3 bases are TGTGCCAGCAGCAAGAAGGGGACCGGGGAGCTGTTTTTT. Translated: CASSKKGTGELFF.

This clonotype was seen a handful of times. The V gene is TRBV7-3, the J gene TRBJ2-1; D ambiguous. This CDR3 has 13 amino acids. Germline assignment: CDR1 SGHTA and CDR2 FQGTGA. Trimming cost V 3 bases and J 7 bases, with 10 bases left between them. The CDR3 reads CASSFSVGNEQFF. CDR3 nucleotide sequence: TGTGCCAGCAGCTTCTCAGTGGGGAATGAGCAGTTCTTC.

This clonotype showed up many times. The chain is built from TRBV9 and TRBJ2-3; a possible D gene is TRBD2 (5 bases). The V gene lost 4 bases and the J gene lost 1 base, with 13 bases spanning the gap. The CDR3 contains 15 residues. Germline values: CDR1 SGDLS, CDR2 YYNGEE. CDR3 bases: TGTGCCAGCAGCTCCCGGGGAGCGGGCACAGATACGCAGTATTTT. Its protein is CASSSRGAGTDTQYF.

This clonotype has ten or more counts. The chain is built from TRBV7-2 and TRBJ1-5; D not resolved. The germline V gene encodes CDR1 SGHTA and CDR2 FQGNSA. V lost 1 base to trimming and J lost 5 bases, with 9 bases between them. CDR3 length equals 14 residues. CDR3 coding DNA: TGTGCCAGCAGCTTAGAAGGGAACCATCAGCCCCAGCATTTT. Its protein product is CASSLEGNHQPQHF. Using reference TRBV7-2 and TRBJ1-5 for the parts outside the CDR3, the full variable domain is GAGVSQSPSNKVTEKGKDVELRCDPISGHTALYWYRQSLGQGLEFLIYFQGNSAPDKSGLPSDRFSAERTGGSVSTLTIQRTQQEDSAVYLCASSLEGNHQPQHFGDGTRLSIL.

The CDR3 DNA reads TGTGCCAGCAGCTTCCCAGGGGGGAATAATGAAAAACTGTTTTTT. Translated: CASSFPGGNNEKLFF. V gene TRBV7-9 combines with J gene TRBJ1-4; 7 nucleotides agree with TRBD1. The CDR3 has 15 amino acids. Germline V gives CDR1 SEHNR, CDR2 FQNEAQ (reference sequence). The J segment lost 4 bases and the V segment lost 3 bases, leaving 5 bases of the junction unmatched.

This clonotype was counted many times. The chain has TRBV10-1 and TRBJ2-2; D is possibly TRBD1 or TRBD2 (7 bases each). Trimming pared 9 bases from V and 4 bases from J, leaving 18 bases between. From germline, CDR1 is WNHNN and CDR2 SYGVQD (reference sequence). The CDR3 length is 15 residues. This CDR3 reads CARFRGGAGTGELFF. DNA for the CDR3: TGCGCCAGATTCAGGGGGGGCGCAGGCACCGGGGAGCTGTTTTTT.

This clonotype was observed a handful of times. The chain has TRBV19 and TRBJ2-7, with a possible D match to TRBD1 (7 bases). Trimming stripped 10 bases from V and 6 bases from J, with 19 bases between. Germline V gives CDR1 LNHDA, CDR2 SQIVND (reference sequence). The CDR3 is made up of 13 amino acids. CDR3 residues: CATRTGGETEQYF. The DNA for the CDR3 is TGTGCCACCAGGACAGGAGGGGAGACCGAGCAGTACTTC.

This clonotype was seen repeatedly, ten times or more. CDR3 residues: CATSDWGQEDEQYF. CDR3 sequence (DNA): TGTGCCACCTCGGATTGGGGGCAGGAGGACGAGCAGTACTTC. The chain is built from TRBV24-1 and TRBJ2-7, with D tentatively TRBD1 (6 bases). In germline, CDR1 is KGHDR, CDR2 SFDVKD. This CDR3 has 14 amino acids. With 9 bases removed from V and 5 bases from J, the gap between germline ends came to 19 bases.

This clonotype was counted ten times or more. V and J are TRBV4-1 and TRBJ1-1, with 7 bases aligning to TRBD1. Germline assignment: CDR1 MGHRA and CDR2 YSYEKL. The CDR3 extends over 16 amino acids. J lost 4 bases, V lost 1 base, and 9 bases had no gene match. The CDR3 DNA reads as TGCGCCAGCAGCCAAGGATTGAACAGGGGTGGCACTGAAGCTTTCTTT. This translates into CASSQGLNRGGTEAFF.

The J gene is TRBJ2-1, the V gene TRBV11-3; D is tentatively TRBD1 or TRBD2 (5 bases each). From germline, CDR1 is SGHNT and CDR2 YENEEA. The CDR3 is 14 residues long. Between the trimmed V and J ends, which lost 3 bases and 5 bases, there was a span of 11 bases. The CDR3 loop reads CASSFIEGHNEQFF. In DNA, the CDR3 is TGTGCCAGCAGCTTCATCGAGGGGCACAATGAGCAGTTCTTC.

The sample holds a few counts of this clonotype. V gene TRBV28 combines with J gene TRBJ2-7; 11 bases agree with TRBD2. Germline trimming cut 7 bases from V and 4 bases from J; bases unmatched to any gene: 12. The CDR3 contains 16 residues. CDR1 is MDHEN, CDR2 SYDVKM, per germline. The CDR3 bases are TGTGCCAGCATCCCGACTAGCGGGGTAAAAACTTACGAGCAGTACTTC. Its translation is CASIPTSGVKTYEQYF.

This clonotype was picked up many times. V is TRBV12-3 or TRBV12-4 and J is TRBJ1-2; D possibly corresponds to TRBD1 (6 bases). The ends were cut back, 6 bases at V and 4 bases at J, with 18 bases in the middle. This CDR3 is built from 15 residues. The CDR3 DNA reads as TGTGCCAGCAGCCCCCTAAGCAGGGGAGCCTATGGCTACACCTTC. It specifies CASSPLSRGAYGYTF.